These 19 T cell receptor beta chains originate from one sample sequenced in a study of CD8 T cells in Susac syndrome. The RNA input was roughly 0.45 to 1 ug, and it was reverse transcribed with random hexamers. MiXCR, run by TCRdb on the immunoSEQ multiplex PCR reads, gives a single entry per CDR3 protein. This sample has about 210,000 distinct CDR3 sequences, with around 93% found just once. The sample was CD4+ T cells from PBMCs. All receptors come from a human donor with Susac syndrome.

V usage is TRBV11-2 and J usage is TRBJ2-5; the match to TRBD1 covers 7 bases. CDR1 and CDR2 (germline): SGHAT, FQNNGV. The junction had 5 bases not matched to a gene; V was cut back by 1 base and J by 6 bases. The CDR3 runs 14 residues. The DNA for the CDR3 is TGTGCCAGCAGCTTAGGGCAGGGGGAAAAGACCCAGTACTTC. Protein: CASSLGQGEKTQYF.

The J gene is TRBJ1-4, the V gene TRBV3-1, with D maybe TRBD1 (5 bases). Germline-derived CDR1 and CDR2 are LGHDT and YNNKEL (reference sequence). V lost 2 bases and J lost 3, with 13 bases in between. This CDR3 contains 16 residues. The CDR3 nucleotides are TGTGCCAGCAGCCAACTGACCCCGGGGGCTAATGAAAAACTGTTTTTT. Residues: CASSQLTPGANEKLFF. The full variable domain, completed using reference TRBV3-1 and TRBJ1-4, is DTAVSQTPKYLVTQMGNDKSIKCEQNLGHDTMYWYKQDSKKFLKIMFSYNNKELIINETVPNRFSPKSPDKAHLNLHINSLELGDSAVYFCASSQLTPGANEKLFFGSGTQLSVL.

J is TRBJ2-7 and V is TRBV7-2; D unresolved. Trimming took off 5 bases at V and 1 base at J, with 18 bases between the two ends. Looked up from germline, CDR1 is SGHTA and CDR2 is FQGNSA. The CDR3 consists of 16 residues. CDR3: CASSLSGPRASYEQYF. CDR3 in DNA: TGTGCCAGCAGCCTATCCGGGCCAAGAGCATCCTACGAGCAGTACTTC. Using reference TRBV7-2 and TRBJ2-7 for the parts outside the CDR3, the full variable domain is GAGVSQSPSNKVTEKGKDVELRCDPISGHTALYWYRQSLGQGLEFLIYFQGNSAPDKSGLPSDRFSAERTGGSVSTLTIQRTQQEDSAVYLCASSLSGPRASYEQYFGPGTRLTVT.

The rearrangement uses TRBV20-1 and TRBJ1-1, with unresolved D. The CDR3 has 14 amino acids. Germline-derived CDR1 and CDR2 are DFQATT and SNEGSKA (reference sequence). Trimming shortened V by 5 bases and J by 6 bases, and 19 bases separated the two germline ends. This chain's CDR3 is CSARPARRVPEAFF. CDR3 bases: TGCAGTGCTCGACCGGCAAGGCGTGTCCCTGAAGCTTTCTTT.

The V gene is TRBV10-3, the J gene TRBJ2-3; TRBD1 matches 7 bases. CDR1 is ENHRY, CDR2 SYGVKD, per germline. Unmatched junction bases numbered 6, after V lost 0 bases and J lost 6 bases. The CDR3 covers 15 residues. CDR3 residues: CAISESRGGGDTQYF. In nucleotides, the CDR3 is TGTGCCATCAGTGAGTCGAGAGGGGGCGGTGATACGCAGTATTTT.

The rearrangement joins TRBV4-2 to TRBJ2-7, with 11 bases identical to TRBD2. V was clipped by 4 bases and J by 0 bases; unmatched bases: 8. The CDR3 runs 17 residues. Germline V gene data show CDR1 as LGHNA and CDR2 as YNFKEQ. CDR3 bases: TGTGCCAGCAGCCTTACCGGGACTAGCGGTCTCTCCTACGAGCAGTACTTC. It is translated as CASSLTGTSGLSYEQYF.

The chain carries TRBV25-1 and TRBJ1-2; 8 positions agree with TRBD1. Germline CDR1 MGHDK, CDR2 SYGVNS. The ends lost 8 bases at V and 8 bases at J; junction bases unmatched: 13. The CDR3 has 14 residues. Here the CDR3 DNA reads TGTGCCAGCTTCTCCCAGACAGGGGCTGACGGCTACACCTTC. Its translation is CASFSQTGADGYTF.

The chain uses TRBV20-1 and TRBJ2-5; D gene ambiguous. Germline CDR1 DFQATT, CDR2 SNEGSKA (reference sequence). The CDR3 contains 11 residues. Trimming took off 5 bases at V and 3 bases at J, with 7 bases between the two ends. CDR3: CSADDKETQYF. CDR3 DNA sequence: TGCAGTGCTGATGATAAAGAGACCCAGTACTTC.

This chain joins TRBV5-4 and TRBJ2-3; 8 positions agree with TRBD1. The CDR3 loop spans 15 amino acids. Germline V gene lookup returns CDR1 SGHNT and CDR2 YYREEE (reference sequence). J was trimmed by 1 base and V by 4 bases; bases with no gene match: 5. The CDR3 protein is CASSGPGQGTDTQYF. The CDR3 DNA reads as TGTGCCAGCAGCGGGCCGGGACAGGGCACAGATACGCAGTATTTT.

V usage is TRBV6-2 or TRBV6-3 and J usage is TRBJ2-2; D is ambiguous. V lost 2 bases and J lost 1, with 11 bases in between. Germline V gene lookup returns CDR1 MNHEY and CDR2 SVGEGT. There are 16 residues in the CDR3. The CDR3 loop reads CASSYGSVENTGELFF. CDR3 in DNA: TGTGCCAGCAGTTACGGGTCGGTAGAGAACACCGGGGAGCTGTTTTTT.

V usage is TRBV7-2 and J usage is TRBJ2-7, with TRBD1 matching 7 bases. The germline gives CDR1 SGHTA, CDR2 FQGNSA. V shed 5 bases and J 7 bases; nucleotides not matched to a gene: 11. There are 14 residues in the CDR3. The CDR3 spells CASSLNRDSGEQYF. The DNA of the CDR3 is TGTGCCAGCAGCCTCAACCGGGACAGTGGGGAGCAGTACTTC.

The CDR3 reads CASSQERGTPDYGYTF. The DNA of the CDR3 is TGCGCCAGCAGCCAAGAAAGGGGGACGCCAGACTATGGCTACACCTTC. The rearrangement uses TRBV4-3 and TRBJ1-2, with D maybe TRBD1 (6 bases). CDR1 and CDR2 from the germline V gene are LGHNA and YSLEER. The CDR3 covers 16 residues. The V and J ends lost 0 bases and 3 bases respectively, with 14 bases between them.

V is TRBV2 and J is TRBJ2-5; a weak D match, TRBD2 (5 bases). Trimming shortened V by 8 bases and J by 0 bases, and 10 bases separated the two germline ends. This CDR3 is built from 13 residues. CDR1 is SNHLY, CDR2 FYNNEI, per germline. CDR3 coding DNA: TGTGCCAGCCTGAAGGACTACCAAGAGACCCAGTACTTC. This encodes CASLKDYQETQYF.

The chain uses TRBV7-3 and TRBJ2-7; no reliable D call. With 1 base removed from V and 5 bases from J, the gap between germline ends came to 12 bases. Germline CDR1 and CDR2: SGHTA and FQGTGA. The CDR3 loop spans 14 amino acids. The DNA for the CDR3 is TGTGCCAGCAGCTTAATGCACGGAGTAAACGAGCAGTACTTC. This sequence encodes CASSLMHGVNEQYF.

This clonotype occurred once. The rearrangement joins TRBV6-5 to TRBJ1-5, with D hard to call. CDR1 and CDR2 from the germline V gene are MNHEY and SVGAGI. The length of the CDR3 is 14 residues. Trimming stripped 6 bases from V and 3 bases from J, with 12 bases between. In nucleotides, the CDR3 is TGTGCCAGCAGGAGGACGTCACTCAATCAGCCCCAGCATTTT. Protein product: CASRRTSLNQPQHF.

In DNA form, the CDR3 reads TGTGCCAGCAGCCCTCTCAGGGGAGGGGCTGAAGCTTTCTTT. Translated: CASSPLRGGAEAFF. V is TRBV3-1 and J is TRBJ1-1, with D tentatively TRBD1 (6 bases). The germline V gene encodes CDR1 LGHDT and CDR2 YNNKEL (reference sequence). V lost 4 bases, J lost 6 bases, and 15 bases lay in between. The CDR3 is 14 residues long.

The rearrangement links TRBV20-1 to TRBJ1-1; D not certain. V was cut by 5 bases and J by 6 bases, with 16 bases left in between. The CDR3 totals 13 residues. Germline CDR1 is DFQATT and CDR2 is SNEGSKA (reference sequence). Here the CDR3 reads CSARGARYAEAFF. CDR3 sequence (DNA): TGCAGTGCTCGGGGAGCCCGTTACGCTGAAGCTTTCTTT.

The V call is TRBV20-1, the J call TRBJ2-5, with D possibly being TRBD2 (7 bases). V dropped 4 bases and J dropped 5 bases, with 17 bases sitting between them. CDR1 DFQATT and CDR2 SNEGSKA come from the germline V gene (reference sequence). CDR3 length: 14 residues. CDR3 in amino acids: CSAILGGGLETQYF. The CDR3 nucleotides read TGCAGTGCTATTTTGGGGGGGGGCCTGGAGACCCAGTACTTC.

The V call is TRBV6-2 or TRBV6-3, the J call TRBJ1-5; D gene unclear. CDR1 is MNHEY and CDR2 is SVGEGT in the germline V gene. The V end lost 7 bases, the J end lost 1 base, and 11 bases lay between the germline ends. The CDR3 runs 14 residues. CDR3 nucleotide sequence: TGTGCCAGCATCTCAGTCGGAAGCAATCAGCCCCAGCATTTT. Protein sequence: CASISVGSNQPQHF.